This TCR beta chain was sequenced during a study of T cell responses to AZD1222 COVID-19 vaccine. Generated by immunoSEQ multiplex PCR, the TCRdb table keeps only in-frame clones and is missing some. This table holds 150,000 to 190,000 clones, over 70% found once. V lost 10 bases and J lost 8; bases outside the gene matches: 11. The germline gives CDR1 MDHEN, CDR2 SYDVKM. The CDR3 has 14 amino acids. This specimen consisted of peripheral blood, obtained 28 days after the second AZD1222 dose. This chain connects TRBV28 to TRBJ1-4, with TRBD1 matching 9 bases. This sequence originates from an adult who received the AZD1222 COVID-19 vaccine. CDR3 DNA: TGTGCCACCGAAACAGGGGGCGGTGCGGAAAAACTGTTTTTT. It specifies CATETGGGAEKLFF.